Below are 21 T cell receptor beta chains sequenced from a single sample in a study of blood T cell repertoires in COVID-19. Sequencing was performed with immunoSEQ multiplex PCR; in TCRdb, only in-frame clones are kept and a portion is missing. Among almost 400,000 clones listed, approximately 87% were seen once. Sequenced input: PBMCs or T cells enriched from blood (not recorded which). The receptors were sampled from a woman between 25 and 40 years old with acute COVID-19.

A few counts support this clone. The rearrangement links TRBV10-2 to TRBJ1-1; D uncertain. V lost 6 bases and J lost 0, with 14 bases in between. The germline V gene has CDR1 WSHSY and CDR2 SAAADI. The CDR3 length is 15 residues. CDR3 loop: CASRSTEVLNTEAFF. CDR3 bases: TGCGCCAGCAGGTCAACTGAGGTCCTGAACACTGAAGCTTTCTTT.

The CDR3 here is CASSSAGGPTNTQYF. The CDR3 DNA sequence: TGTGCCAGCAGCTCAGCCGGGGGGCCGACCAATACGCAGTATTTT. The genes are TRBV7-3 and TRBJ2-3; D might be TRBD2 (7 bases). Germline CDR1 reads SGHTA; CDR2 reads FQGTGA. V lost 4 bases and J 7 bases, leaving 18 bases between the germline ends. The CDR3 has 15 residues.

This chain uses TRBV4-3 with TRBJ2-7; TRBD1 is a possible D gene (5 bases). The CDR3 loop spans 14 amino acids. Trimming removed 6 bases from V and 2 bases from J, with 14 bases in between. Germline-derived CDR1 and CDR2 are LGHNA and YSLEER. The CDR3 is CASRPTDGPYEQYF. CDR3 coding DNA: TGCGCCAGCAGACCGACAGACGGACCCTACGAGCAGTACTTC.

The DNA for the CDR3 is TGTGCCTGGAGAATAGCGGGGGCTTCAGATACGCAGTATTTT. Encoded protein: CAWRIAGASDTQYF. The chain recombines TRBV30 with TRBJ2-3, with 9 bases fitting TRBD2. Trimming removed 3 bases from V and 4 bases from J; junction bases left unmatched: 5. CDR1 and CDR2 (germline): GTSNPN, SVGIG (reference sequence). CDR3 size: 14 residues.

V usage is TRBV3-1 (or the pseudogene TRBV3-2) and J usage is TRBJ2-3; perhaps TRBD2 as D (5 bases). The CDR3 totals 16 residues. Germline CDR1 reads LGHDT; CDR2 reads YNNKEL (reference sequence). V lost 0 bases and J lost 0, with 10 bases in between. In DNA form, the CDR3 reads TGTGCCAGCAGCCAAGATATAGCGACTAGCACAGATACGCAGTATTTT. Translating gives CASSQDIATSTDTQYF.

This chain links TRBV11-2 with TRBJ1-6; no firm D call. Between the trimmed V and J ends, which lost 4 bases and 6 bases, there was a span of 10 bases. The CDR3 spans 14 residues. Germline V gene data show CDR1 as SGHAT and CDR2 as FQNNGV. CDR3 nucleotide sequence: TGTGCCAGCAGCTCATTCGGAGGTAATTCACCCCTCCACTTT. This sequence encodes CASSSFGGNSPLHF.

This clone was counted once. The chain's CDR3 is CSASGLAGGPKYNEQFF. In DNA, the CDR3 is TGCAGTGCTAGTGGGCTAGCGGGGGGGCCGAAGTACAATGAGCAGTTCTTC. The V call is TRBV20-1, the J call TRBJ2-1, with 12 bases that match TRBD2. Germline V gives CDR1 DFQATT, CDR2 SNEGSKA (reference sequence). This CDR3 is 17 amino acids long. V gave up 3 bases and J gave up 4 bases; unmatched junction bases: 10.

This clone was seen just once. This chain connects TRBV30 to TRBJ1-5, with 8 bases that match TRBD1. The germline CDR1 and CDR2 sequences are GTSNPN and SVGIG (reference sequence). The V and J ends lost 0 bases and 7 bases, in that order; junction bases with no gene match: 5. The CDR3 totals 14 residues. For the CDR3, the DNA is TGTGCCTGGAGTGTCAGGACAGGGACCCAGCCCCAGCATTTT. Protein: CAWSVRTGTQPQHF.

The chain recombines TRBV28 with TRBJ2-3, with D uncertain. CDR1 and CDR2 from the germline V gene are MDHEN and SYDVKM. Trimming removed 6 bases from V and 7 bases from J, with 8 bases in between. CDR3 size: 11 residues. CDR3 residues: CASRSHYTQYF. In nucleotides, the CDR3 is TGTGCCAGCAGATCCCATTATACGCAGTATTTT.

This chain connects TRBV5-1 to TRBJ2-3; TRBD2 matches 12 bases. Germline-derived CDR1 and CDR2 are SGHRS and YFSETQ. The junction had 5 bases not matched to a gene; V was cut back by 3 bases and J by 3 bases. The CDR3 is made up of 16 amino acids. The CDR3 DNA reads TGCGCCAGCAGCTCAGGACTAGCGGGGACTACAGATACGCAGTATTTT. It codes for CASSSGLAGTTDTQYF.

Comments on this clone: The junction and the germline gene differ at one end; a read error may be behind it. The chain carries TRBV20-1 and TRBJ1-4; 7 bases match TRBD1. The CDR3 totals 11 residues. CDR1 is DFQATT and CDR2 is SNEGSKA in the germline V gene (reference sequence). CDR3 sequence: CSATGPQGVVF. CDR3 nucleotides: TGCAGTGCAACCGGGCCCCAGGGGGTGGTTTTT.

In its sample, this clone was seen a few times. The chain is built from TRBV7-8 and TRBJ2-2, with D perhaps TRBD2 (6 bases). Germline V gene data show CDR1 as SGHVS and CDR2 as FQNEAQ. V lost 4 bases and J lost 5, with 23 bases in between. This CDR3 is built from 18 residues. CDR3 residues: CASSSLRRDGGYTGELFF. DNA for the CDR3: TGTGCCAGCAGCTCCCTTCGGCGGGACGGTGGATATACCGGGGAGCTGTTTTTT.

The chain couples TRBV24-1 to TRBJ1-2; a weak D match, TRBD1 (6 bases). Trimming removed 5 bases from V and 8 bases from J, with 11 bases in between. CDR3 length equals 12 residues. Germline V gene data show CDR1 as KGHDR and CDR2 as SFDVKD. In DNA form, the CDR3 reads TGTGCCACCAGTGGCCGCCAGGGGGGCTACACCTTC. Translation: CATSGRQGGYTF.

J is TRBJ2-1 and V is TRBV10-3, with 8 positions matching TRBD2. The V gene end was trimmed by 6 bases and the J gene end by 6 bases; junction bases not matched to a gene: 7. The CDR3 runs 14 residues. Germline V gives CDR1 ENHRY, CDR2 SYGVKD. The CDR3 DNA reads TGTGCCATCAGCTTCGGGGGGGCGATCAATGAGCAGTTCTTC. Translated: CAISFGGAINEQFF.

The chain carries TRBV5-6 and TRBJ1-1; D not resolved. The V end lost 0 bases, the J end lost 4 bases, and 4 bases lay between the germline ends. The CDR3 loop spans 12 amino acids. Germline V CDR1 and CDR2: SGHDT, YYEEEE. The CDR3 region is CASSLGSTEAFF. DNA for the CDR3: TGTGCCAGCAGCTTGGGGAGCACTGAAGCTTTCTTT.

The chain carries TRBV6-2 or TRBV6-3 and TRBJ2-7, with D hard to call. The germline CDR1 and CDR2 sequences are MNHEY and SVGEGT. V lost 0 bases, J lost 0 bases, and 9 bases lay in between. The CDR3 has 15 residues. In DNA, the CDR3 is TGTGCCAGCAGTTACTCGTTGAGCAACTCCTACGAGCAGTACTTC. Its protein product is CASSYSLSNSYEQYF.

The rearrangement joins TRBV6-2 or TRBV6-3 to TRBJ2-4; 10 positions agree with TRBD2. Germline V lookup: CDR1 MNHEY, CDR2 SVGEGT. The CDR3 has 18 amino acids. Trimming at V came to 7 bases and at J to 5 bases, leaving 17 bases not matched to a gene. CDR3 sequence reads: CASTPFVSGGPAENIQYF. In DNA, the CDR3 is TGTGCCAGCACCCCGTTTGTTAGCGGGGGGCCCGCCGAAAACATTCAGTACTTC.

This rearrangement joins TRBV6-1 to TRBJ2-1; D perhaps matches TRBD2 (5 bases). V lost 1 base to trimming and J lost 7 bases, with 11 bases between them. Germline V gives CDR1 MNHNS, CDR2 SASEGT. The CDR3 contains 14 residues. For the CDR3, the DNA is TGTGCCAGCAGTGAAGGGAACCCGGGAAATGAGCAGTTCTTC. Amino acid sequence: CASSEGNPGNEQFF.

The V call is TRBV2, the J call TRBJ1-2; 10 bases match TRBD1. This CDR3 is built from 16 residues. V shed 1 base and J 7 bases; nucleotides not matched to a gene: 9. The V gene's germline CDR1 is SNHLY and CDR2 FYNNEI. The CDR3 reads CASSEGPGQGFRGYTF. The CDR3 bases are TGTGCCAGCAGTGAAGGCCCGGGACAGGGGTTCCGTGGCTACACCTTC.

The chain is built from TRBV5-1 and TRBJ2-7; unclear D gene. Germline V gene data show CDR1 as SGHRS and CDR2 as YFSETQ. The CDR3 has 13 amino acids. With 5 bases removed from V and 6 bases from J, the gap between germline ends came to 15 bases. CDR3 residues: CASSIGSVLEQYF. In nucleotides, the CDR3 is TGCGCCAGCAGTATCGGGTCCGTGCTCGAGCAGTACTTC. Full variable domain (remainder filled in from reference TRBV5-1 and TRBJ2-7): KAGVTQTPRYLIKTRGQQVTLSCSPISGHRSVSWYQQTPGQGLQFLFEYFSETQRNKGNFPGRFSGRQFSNSRSEMNVSTLELGDSALYLCASSIGSVLEQYFGPGTRLTVT.

The chain uses TRBV10-3 and TRBJ2-1, with 8 nucleotides matching TRBD2. V lost 7 bases, J lost 6 bases, and 8 bases stayed unmatched. The CDR3 length is 14 residues. Germline V gives CDR1 ENHRY, CDR2 SYGVKD. The CDR3 loop is CAITYGGASNEQFF. DNA for the CDR3: TGTGCCATCACCTACGGGGGGGCCTCCAATGAGCAGTTCTTC.